The 9 T cell receptor beta chains below were found in one sample sequenced in a study of untreated major depressive disorder. The study's findings and limits: TRBV05-01 (Vbeta 5.1) usage was higher in CD4+ T cells of depressed patients than controls.

Profiling relied on immunoSEQ multiplex PCR, and the TCRdb table lists in-frame clones only, not all of them. The data hold under 20,000 clones, with roughly 90% observed a single time. These TCRs' antigens remain unknown. Sequenced input: CD4+ T cells from PBMCs. The receptors derive from a middle-aged woman with major depressive disorder.

This chain joins TRBV7-2 and TRBJ1-2; 10 positions agree with TRBD1. Germline assignment: CDR1 SGHTA and CDR2 FQGNSA. The junction had 3 bases not matched to a gene; V was cut back by 4 bases and J by 4 bases. This CDR3 contains 14 residues. This CDR3 is CASSSGQGIYGYTF. As DNA, the CDR3 is TGTGCCAGCAGCTCGGGACAGGGGATCTATGGCTACACCTTC.

The CDR3 loop is CASSTRDSYGYTF. The CDR3 nucleotides read TGTGCCAGTAGTACCAGAGACAGCTATGGCTACACCTTC. J is TRBJ1-2 and V is TRBV19; a possible D gene is TRBD1 (5 bases). The V and J ends lost 4 bases and 4 bases respectively, with 10 bases between them. The germline gives CDR1 LNHDA, CDR2 SQIVND (reference sequence). There are 13 residues in the CDR3. The full variable domain, completed using reference TRBV19 and TRBJ1-2, is DGGITQSPKYLFRKEGQNVTLSCEQNLNHDAMYWYRQDPGQGLRLIYYSQIVNDFQKGDIAEGYSVSREKKESFPLTVTSAQKNPTAFYLCASSTRDSYGYTFGSGTRLTVV.

This clone was found once. The V call is TRBV7-8, the J call TRBJ2-1; a possible D gene is TRBD1 (5 bases). CDR1 is SGHVS, CDR2 FQNEAQ, per germline. This CDR3 contains 12 residues. Trimming pared 8 bases from V and 8 bases from J, leaving 13 bases between. The DNA of the CDR3 is TGTGCCAGCCAAGGGGCCCGCTATGAGCAGTTCTTC. Translating gives CASQGARYEQFF.

The chain uses TRBV5-1 and TRBJ2-1, with 9 bases matching TRBD1. The CDR3 consists of 16 residues. Germline-derived CDR1 and CDR2 are SGHRS and YFSETQ. The V gene end was trimmed by 4 bases and the J gene end by 4 bases; junction bases not matched to a gene: 9. The CDR3 coding sequence is TGCGCCAGCAGCCCGGGACAGGGCGGACTTTACAATGAGCAGTTCTTC. Its protein product is CASSPGQGGLYNEQFF.

V and J are TRBV9 and TRBJ2-7; TRBD1 agrees at 8 bases. The CDR3 loop spans 13 amino acids. Trimming removed 3 bases from V and 5 bases from J; junction bases left unmatched: 4. Germline V lookup: CDR1 SGDLS, CDR2 YYNGEE. The CDR3 DNA follows: TGTGCCAGCAGCGCGACAGGGGCGCACGAGCAGTACTTC. This codes for CASSATGAHEQYF.

The J gene is TRBJ2-5, the V gene TRBV4-1, with D perhaps TRBD1 (5 bases). Germline V lookup: CDR1 MGHRA, CDR2 YSYEKL. Trimming cost V 1 base and J 1 base, with 7 bases left between them. The CDR3 is 14 amino acids. The CDR3 loop is CASSQVGVQETQYF. The CDR3 bases are TGCGCCAGCAGCCAAGTAGGGGTCCAAGAGACCCAGTACTTC.

The V and J genes are TRBV7-9 and TRBJ1-2, with TRBD1 matching over 8 bases. Per the germline V gene, CDR1 is SEHNR and CDR2 is FQNEAQ (reference sequence). Trimming removed 3 bases from V and 6 bases from J; junction bases left unmatched: 0. The CDR3 length is 12 residues. CDR3 bases: TGTGCCAGCAGCTTGGACAGGGATGGCTACACCTTC. Translation gives CASSLDRDGYTF.

The chain couples TRBV10-3 to TRBJ1-2, with 8 bases identical to TRBD1. V lost 0 bases to trimming and J lost 8 bases; unmatched junction nucleotides: 5. Germline values: CDR1 ENHRY, CDR2 SYGVKD. This CDR3 contains 14 residues. This CDR3 reads CAISESGQGRGYTF. The CDR3 region has the DNA TGTGCCATCAGTGAGTCCGGACAGGGTCGCGGCTACACCTTC.

J is TRBJ2-1 and V is TRBV30; 9 positions agree with TRBD1. CDR1 and CDR2 from the germline V gene are GTSNPN and SVGIG (reference sequence). The ends lost 2 bases at V and 3 bases at J; junction bases unmatched: 14. This CDR3 contains 18 residues. DNA of the CDR3: TGTGCCTGGAGTACCTGGGACAGGGTAGGAATCCGCTACAATGAGCAGTTCTTC. This sequence encodes CAWSTWDRVGIRYNEQFF.